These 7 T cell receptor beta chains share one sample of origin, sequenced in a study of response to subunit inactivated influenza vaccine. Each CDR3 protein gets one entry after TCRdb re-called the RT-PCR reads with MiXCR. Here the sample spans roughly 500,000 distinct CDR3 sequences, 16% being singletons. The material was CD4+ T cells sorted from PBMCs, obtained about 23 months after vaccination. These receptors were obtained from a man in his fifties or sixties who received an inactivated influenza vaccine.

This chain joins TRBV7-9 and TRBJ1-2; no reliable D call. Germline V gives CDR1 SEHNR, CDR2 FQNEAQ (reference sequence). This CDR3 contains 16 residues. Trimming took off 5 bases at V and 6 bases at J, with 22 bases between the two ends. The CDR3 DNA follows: TGTGCCAGCAGCCCTCCTTTCGACGGGGAAGCAAATGGCTACACCTTC. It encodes CASSPPFDGEANGYTF.

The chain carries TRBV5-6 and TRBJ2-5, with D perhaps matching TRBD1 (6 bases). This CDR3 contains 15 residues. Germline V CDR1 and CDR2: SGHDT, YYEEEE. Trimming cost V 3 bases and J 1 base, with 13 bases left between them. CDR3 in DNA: TGTGCCAGCAGCTCTGAGGGGACATTCCAAGAGACCCAGTACTTC. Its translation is CASSSEGTFQETQYF.

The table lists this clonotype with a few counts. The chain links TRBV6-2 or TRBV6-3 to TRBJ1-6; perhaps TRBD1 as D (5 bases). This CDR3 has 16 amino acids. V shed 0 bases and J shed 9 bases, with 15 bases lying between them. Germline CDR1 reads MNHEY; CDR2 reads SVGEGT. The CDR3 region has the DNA TGTGCCAGCAGTTACTCGACCCGGGACGGAGTTTCACCCCTCCACTTT. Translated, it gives CASSYSTRDGVSPLHF.

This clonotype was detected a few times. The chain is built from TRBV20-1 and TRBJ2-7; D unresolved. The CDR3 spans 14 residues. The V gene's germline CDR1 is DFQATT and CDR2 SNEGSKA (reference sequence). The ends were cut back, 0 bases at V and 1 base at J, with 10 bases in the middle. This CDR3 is CSARDLKRSYEQYF. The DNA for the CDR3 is TGCAGTGCTAGAGATCTGAAACGTTCCTACGAGCAGTACTTC.

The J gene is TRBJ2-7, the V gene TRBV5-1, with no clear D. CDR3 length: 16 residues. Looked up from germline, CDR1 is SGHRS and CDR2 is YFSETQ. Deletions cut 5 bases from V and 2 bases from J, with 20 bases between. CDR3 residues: CASSPMGTARTYEQYF. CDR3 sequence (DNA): TGCGCCAGCAGTCCCATGGGAACGGCCAGAACCTACGAGCAGTACTTC. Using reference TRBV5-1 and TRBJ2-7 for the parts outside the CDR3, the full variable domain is KAGVTQTPRYLIKTRGQQVTLSCSPISGHRSVSWYQQTPGQGLQFLFEYFSETQRNKGNFPGRFSGRQFSNSRSEMNVSTLELGDSALYLCASSPMGTARTYEQYFGPGTRLTVT.

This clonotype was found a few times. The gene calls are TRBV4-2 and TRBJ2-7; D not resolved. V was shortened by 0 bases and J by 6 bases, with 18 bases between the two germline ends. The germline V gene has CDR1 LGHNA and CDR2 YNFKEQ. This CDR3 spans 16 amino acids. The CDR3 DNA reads TGTGCCAGCAGCCAAGAGGGAAGTTCCGGGTCGGGCGAGCAGTACTTC. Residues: CASSQEGSSGSGEQYF.

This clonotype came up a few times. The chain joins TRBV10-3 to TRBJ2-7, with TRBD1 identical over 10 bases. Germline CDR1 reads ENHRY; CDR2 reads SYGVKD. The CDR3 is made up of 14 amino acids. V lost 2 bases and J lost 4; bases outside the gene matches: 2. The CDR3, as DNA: TGTGCCATCAGTGAGGGACAGGGGGATTACGAGCAGTACTTC. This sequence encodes CAISEGQGDYEQYF.